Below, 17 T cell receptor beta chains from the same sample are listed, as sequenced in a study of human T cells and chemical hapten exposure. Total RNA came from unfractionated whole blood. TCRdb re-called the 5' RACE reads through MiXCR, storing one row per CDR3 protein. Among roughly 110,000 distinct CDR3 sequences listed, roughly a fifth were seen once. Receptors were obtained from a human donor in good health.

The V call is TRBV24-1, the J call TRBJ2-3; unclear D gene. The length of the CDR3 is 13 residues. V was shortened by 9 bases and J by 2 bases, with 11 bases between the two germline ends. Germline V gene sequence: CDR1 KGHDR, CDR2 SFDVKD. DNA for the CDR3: TGTGCCACCTCCAATGGGGTCACAGATACGCAGTATTTT. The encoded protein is CATSNGVTDTQYF.

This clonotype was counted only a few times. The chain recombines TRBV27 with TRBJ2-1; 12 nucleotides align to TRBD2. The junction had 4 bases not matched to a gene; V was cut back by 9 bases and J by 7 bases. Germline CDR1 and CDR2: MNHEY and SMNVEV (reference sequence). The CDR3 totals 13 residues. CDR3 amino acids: CASRLAGGNEQFF. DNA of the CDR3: TGTGCCAGTAGGCTAGCGGGAGGGAATGAGCAGTTCTTC.

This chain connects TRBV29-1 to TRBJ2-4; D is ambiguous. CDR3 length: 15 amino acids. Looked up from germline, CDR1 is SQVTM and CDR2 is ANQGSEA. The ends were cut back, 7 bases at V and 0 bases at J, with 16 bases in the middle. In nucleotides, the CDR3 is TGCAGCGCCGCTGAACCTTTTTTAGCCAAAAACATTCAGTACTTC. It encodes CSAAEPFLAKNIQYF.

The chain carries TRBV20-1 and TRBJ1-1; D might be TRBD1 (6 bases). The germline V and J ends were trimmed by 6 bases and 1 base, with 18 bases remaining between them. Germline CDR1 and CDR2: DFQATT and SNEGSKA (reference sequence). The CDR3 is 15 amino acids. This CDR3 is CSASHHRATNTEAFF. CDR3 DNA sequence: TGCAGTGCCAGTCACCACAGGGCTACGAACACTGAAGCTTTCTTT.

The CDR3 DNA reads as TGTGCCAGCAGCATACTAGCGGGAGAACACAATGAGCAGTTCTTC. Protein: CASSILAGEHNEQFF. The genes are TRBV12-3 or TRBV12-4 and TRBJ2-1, with 11 bases matching TRBD2. This CDR3 comprises 15 residues. V lost 6 bases to trimming and J lost 5 bases; unmatched junction nucleotides: 6.

This chain's CDR3 is CSARGEGSGASSYNEQFF. The CDR3 coding sequence is TGCAGTGCTAGAGGTGAAGGCAGCGGGGCTAGCTCCTACAATGAGCAGTTCTTC. The V call is TRBV20-1, the J call TRBJ2-1; 7 positions match TRBD2. The CDR3 totals 18 residues. V dropped 1 base and J dropped 0; count of bases not matched to a gene: 12. CDR1 and CDR2 (germline): DFQATT, SNEGSKA (reference sequence).

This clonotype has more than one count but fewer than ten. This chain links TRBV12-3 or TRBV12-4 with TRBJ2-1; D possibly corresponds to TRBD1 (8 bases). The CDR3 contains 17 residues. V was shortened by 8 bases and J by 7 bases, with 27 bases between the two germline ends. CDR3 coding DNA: TGTGCCAGCGGCACAGGGGGTAGACTAGCCTTCGGGAATGAGCAGTTCTTC. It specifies CASGTGGRLAFGNEQFF.

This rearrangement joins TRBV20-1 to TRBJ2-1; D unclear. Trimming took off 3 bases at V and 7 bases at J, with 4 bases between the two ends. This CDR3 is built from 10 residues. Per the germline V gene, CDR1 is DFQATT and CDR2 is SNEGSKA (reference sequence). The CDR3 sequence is CSASPNEQFF. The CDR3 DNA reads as TGCAGTGCTAGCCCGAATGAGCAGTTCTTC.

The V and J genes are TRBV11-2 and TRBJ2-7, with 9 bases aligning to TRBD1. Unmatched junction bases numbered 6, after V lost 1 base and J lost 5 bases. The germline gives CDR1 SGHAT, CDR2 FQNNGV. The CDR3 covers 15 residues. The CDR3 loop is CASSLVRGQGNEQYF. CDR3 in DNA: TGTGCCAGCAGCTTAGTCCGGGGACAGGGTAACGAGCAGTACTTC.

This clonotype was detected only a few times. The CDR3 loop reads CASSQEIRTSGSHEQYF. CDR3 coding DNA: TGTGCCAGCAGCCAAGAGATAAGGACTAGCGGGAGTCACGAGCAGTACTTC. V usage is TRBV3-1 and J usage is TRBJ2-7, with TRBD2 matching over 13 bases. The trim removed 0 bases at V and 5 bases at J, leaving 7 bases unmatched. The length of the CDR3 is 17 residues. Per the germline V gene, CDR1 is LGHDT and CDR2 is YNNKEL (reference sequence).

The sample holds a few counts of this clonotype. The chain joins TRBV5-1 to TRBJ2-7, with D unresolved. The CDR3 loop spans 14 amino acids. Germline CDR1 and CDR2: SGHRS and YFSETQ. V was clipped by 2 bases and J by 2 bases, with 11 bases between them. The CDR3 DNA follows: TGCGCCAGCAGCTTTTTGCCAGGAGCCTACGAGCAGTACTTC. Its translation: CASSFLPGAYEQYF. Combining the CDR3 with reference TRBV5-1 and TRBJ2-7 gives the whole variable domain KAGVTQTPRYLIKTRGQQVTLSCSPISGHRSVSWYQQTPGQGLQFLFEYFSETQRNKGNFPGRFSGRQFSNSRSEMNVSTLELGDSALYLCASSFLPGAYEQYFGPGTRLTVT.

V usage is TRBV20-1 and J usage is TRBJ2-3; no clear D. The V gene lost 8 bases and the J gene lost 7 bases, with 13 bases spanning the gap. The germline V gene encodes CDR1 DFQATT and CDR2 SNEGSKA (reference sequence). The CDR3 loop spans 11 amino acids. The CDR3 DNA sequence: TGCAGTCCGGTCGAAGGGTATACGCAGTATTTT. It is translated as CSPVEGYTQYF.

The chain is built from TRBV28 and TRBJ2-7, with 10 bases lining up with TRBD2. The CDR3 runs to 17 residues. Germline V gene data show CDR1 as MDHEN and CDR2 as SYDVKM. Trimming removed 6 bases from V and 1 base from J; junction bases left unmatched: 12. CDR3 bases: TGTGCCAGCAGCCTTGGAGGAGCGGGAGGGTCTTCCTACGAGCAGTACTTC. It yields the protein CASSLGGAGGSSYEQYF.

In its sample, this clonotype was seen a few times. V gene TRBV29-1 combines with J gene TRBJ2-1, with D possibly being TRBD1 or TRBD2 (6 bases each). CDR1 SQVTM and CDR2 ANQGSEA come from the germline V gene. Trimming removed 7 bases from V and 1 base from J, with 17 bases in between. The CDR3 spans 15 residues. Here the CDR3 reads CSAGGRLASYNEQFF. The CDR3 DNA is TGCAGCGCTGGGGGGCGTCTAGCGTCCTACAATGAGCAGTTCTTC.

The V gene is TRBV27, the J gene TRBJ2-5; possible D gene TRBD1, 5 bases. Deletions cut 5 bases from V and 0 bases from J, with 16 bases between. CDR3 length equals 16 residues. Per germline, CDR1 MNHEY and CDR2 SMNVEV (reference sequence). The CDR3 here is CASSKNWGPYQETQYF. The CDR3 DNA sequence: TGTGCCAGCAGTAAAAATTGGGGCCCGTACCAAGAGACCCAGTACTTC.

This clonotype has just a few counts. Written as DNA, the CDR3 is TGTGCCAGCAGCCAAGATCGCCTCACTGAAGCTTTCTTT. Its translation: CASSQDRLTEAFF. The V and J genes are TRBV4-2 and TRBJ1-1; no clear D gene. Germline V CDR1 and CDR2: LGHNA, YNFKEQ. The V gene lost 0 bases and the J gene lost 4 bases, with 6 bases spanning the gap. The CDR3 sequence is 13 residues long.

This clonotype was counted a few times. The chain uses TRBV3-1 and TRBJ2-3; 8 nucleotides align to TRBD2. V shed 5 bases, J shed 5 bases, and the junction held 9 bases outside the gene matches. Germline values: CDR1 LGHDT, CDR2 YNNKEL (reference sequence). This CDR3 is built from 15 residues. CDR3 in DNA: TGTGCCAGCAGCTCGCGAGCGGGAGATAAAGATACGCAGTATTTT. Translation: CASSSRAGDKDTQYF.